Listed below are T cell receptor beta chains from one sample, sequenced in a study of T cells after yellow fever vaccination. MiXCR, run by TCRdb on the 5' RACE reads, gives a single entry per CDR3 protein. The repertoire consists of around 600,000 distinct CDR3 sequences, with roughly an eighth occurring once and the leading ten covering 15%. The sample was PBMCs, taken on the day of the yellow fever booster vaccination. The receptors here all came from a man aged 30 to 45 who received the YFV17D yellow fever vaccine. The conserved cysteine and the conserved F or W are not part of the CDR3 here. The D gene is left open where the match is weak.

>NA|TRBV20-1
SARPRNYEQY
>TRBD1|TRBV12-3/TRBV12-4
ASSLSGGNEQF
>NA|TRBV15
ATSRDPSGTDTQY
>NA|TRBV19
ASKGEAYNSPLH
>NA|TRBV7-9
ASSSEGTGELF
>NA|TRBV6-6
ASTGLEPF
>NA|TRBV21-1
ASSKARRTSGREDEQF
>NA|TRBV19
ASTGQGRSYNEQF
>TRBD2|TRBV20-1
SASTSGKHSYNEQF
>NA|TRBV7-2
ASSAQAQETQY
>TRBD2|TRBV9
ASSTGLASDTQY
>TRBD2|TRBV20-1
SAGPGTSGVDTQY
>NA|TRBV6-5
ASGNLGNGNEQF
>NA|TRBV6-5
ASSKEYSGSYEQY
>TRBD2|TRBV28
ASSLSPLGGGWTYEQY
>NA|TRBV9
ASSVGDSGFYNEQF
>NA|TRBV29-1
SASYGSVASPLH
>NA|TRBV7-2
ASSLGSFNEQY
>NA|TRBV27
ASSPQVPYEQY
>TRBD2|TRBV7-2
ASSLALAGVAGELF
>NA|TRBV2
ASSSGAATGELF
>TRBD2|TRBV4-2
ASSQDRGQAGTSGYNEQF
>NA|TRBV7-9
ASSFIQGAAGNTIY
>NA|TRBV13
ASSLRGSEAF
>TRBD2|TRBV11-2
ASSKRGTSGLVTDTQY
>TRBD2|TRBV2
ATRGLVGGNERY
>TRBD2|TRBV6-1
ASNGLAGEQY
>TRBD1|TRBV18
ASSPLGQGSFVTF
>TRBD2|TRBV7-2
ASSFPAGGLRDTQY
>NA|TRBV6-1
ASSDRAQQY
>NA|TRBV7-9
ASSYRRGRAETQY
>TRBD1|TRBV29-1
SIRGPTYEQY
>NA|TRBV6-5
ASSSPARAPDPNTEAF
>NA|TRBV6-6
ASGGVAEAF
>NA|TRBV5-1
ASSPYPGEYEQY
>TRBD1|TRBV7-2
ASRRTGAEQY
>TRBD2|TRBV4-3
ASSQDWVAGVGVTDTQY
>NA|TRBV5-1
ASSSSSLGSEGVY
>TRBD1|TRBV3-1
ASSLEGANNEQF
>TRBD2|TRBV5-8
ASSLFGRAEDTQY
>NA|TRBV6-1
ASRLGQRRETQY
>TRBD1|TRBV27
ASKPRPTGSVSGANVLT
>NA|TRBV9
ASSEGLAKNIQY
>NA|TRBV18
ASCQESNQPQH